The 28 T cell receptor beta chains given below trace back to one sample, sequenced in a study of T cell responses to AZD1222 COVID-19 vaccine. TCRdb keeps only in-frame clones here, not all; method: immunoSEQ multiplex PCR. This table has approximately 120,000 clones, around 85% appearing once. Here the sequenced sample was peripheral blood, taken 28 days after the second AZD1222 dose. These receptors came from an adult who received the AZD1222 COVID-19 vaccine.

For the CDR3, the DNA is TGCGCCAGCAGCACCTCCGGGGCCCTCTCCGCTGAAGCTTTCTTT. Its translation: CASSTSGALSAEAFF. The J gene is TRBJ1-1, the V gene TRBV5-1, with D possibly TRBD1 on 5 matching bases. Deletions cut 4 bases from V and 6 bases from J, with 19 bases between. Germline V gives CDR1 SGHRS, CDR2 YFSETQ. This CDR3 is built from 15 residues.

This clone was counted between two and nine times. The V and J genes are TRBV2 and TRBJ2-7, with D uncertain. The CDR3 sequence is 14 residues long. The germline V and J ends were trimmed by 6 bases and 0 bases, with 12 bases remaining between them. Germline V gives CDR1 SNHLY, CDR2 FYNNEI. Here the CDR3 DNA reads TGTGCCAGCAGAGCTCCACATAACTCCTACGAGCAGTACTTC. It encodes CASRAPHNSYEQYF. Full variable domain (rest looked up from reference TRBV2 and TRBJ2-7): EPEVTQTPSHQVTQMGQEVILRCVPISNHLYFYWYRQILGQKVEFLVSFYNNEISEKSEIFDDQFSVERPDGSNFTLKIRSTKLEDSAMYFCASRAPHNSYEQYFGPGTRLTVT.

The chain uses TRBV15 and TRBJ1-6; D not certain. The V end lost 3 bases, the J end lost 2 bases, and 5 bases lay between the germline ends. The CDR3 spans 14 residues. CDR1 is LNHNV and CDR2 is YYDKDF in the germline V gene (reference sequence). CDR3 nucleotide sequence: TGTGCCACCAGCAGGGGCACCTATAATTCACCCCTCCACTTT. This codes for CATSRGTYNSPLHF.

The V and J genes are TRBV25-1 and TRBJ1-2; D gene unclear. V was trimmed by 3 bases and J by 6 bases, leaving 20 bases between them. This CDR3 is 16 amino acids long. Germline V lookup: CDR1 MGHDK, CDR2 SYGVNS. This CDR3 is CASSEPTVMGGNGYTF. DNA of the CDR3: TGTGCCAGCAGTGAGCCTACCGTCATGGGTGGGAATGGCTACACCTTC.

The chain combines TRBV6-5 with TRBJ1-5, with TRBD1 as a possible D gene (6 bases). V lost 3 bases, J lost 4 bases, and 10 bases lay in between. This CDR3 has 14 residues. CDR1 and CDR2 from the germline V gene are MNHEY and SVGAGI. CDR3 sequence reads: CASSYSQGNQPQHF. The CDR3 DNA reads TGTGCCAGCAGTTATTCACAGGGAAATCAGCCCCAGCATTTT.

This clone was seen more than once but under ten times. In nucleotides, the CDR3 is TGTGCCAGCAGCCCGGGACAGGGTTTTGACATTCAGTACTTC. This encodes CASSPGQGFDIQYF. This chain connects TRBV5-6 to TRBJ2-4; 9 bases are a match to TRBD1. This CDR3 is 14 amino acids long. Germline trimming cut 4 bases from V and 8 bases from J; bases unmatched to any gene: 7. The V gene's germline CDR1 is SGHDT and CDR2 YYEEEE.

This clone was counted only a few times. CDR3 sequence: CASTTSHARFFGAFF. CDR3 bases: TGTGCCAGCACCACGTCCCACGCCCGCTTTTTTGGGGCTTTCTTT. The chain employs TRBV6-5 and TRBJ1-1; no firm D call. Trimming removed 7 bases from V and 11 bases from J, with 26 bases in between. The CDR3 runs 15 residues. Germline V gene data show CDR1 as MNHEY and CDR2 as SVGAGI.

The chain has TRBV19 and TRBJ1-1; 9 nucleotides match TRBD1. CDR1 and CDR2 (germline): LNHDA, SQIVND (reference sequence). J was trimmed by 3 bases and V by 7 bases; bases with no gene match: 6. This CDR3 comprises 14 residues. The CDR3 reads CASMGQGGHTEAFF. In DNA, the CDR3 is TGTGCCAGTATGGGACAGGGAGGACACACTGAAGCTTTCTTT.

The V call is TRBV28, the J call TRBJ1-1; 7 bases are a match to TRBD1. There are 14 residues in the CDR3. V lost 10 bases and J lost 0; bases outside the gene matches: 8. Germline CDR1 is MDHEN and CDR2 is SYDVKM. CDR3 region: CATQPTGVNTEAFF. The CDR3 nucleotides are TGTGCCACCCAACCCACAGGGGTGAACACTGAAGCTTTCTTT.

The chain has TRBV19 and TRBJ1-3; D is undetermined. Germline V lookup: CDR1 LNHDA, CDR2 SQIVND (reference sequence). The CDR3 extends over 15 amino acids. Trimming left V 3 bases short and J 0 bases short, with 9 bases between. CDR3 region: CASSMGRSSGNTIYF. DNA for the CDR3: TGTGCCAGTAGTATGGGCAGGAGCTCTGGAAACACCATATATTTT.

This clone was seen once. The V and J genes are TRBV5-6 and TRBJ1-1, with D unclear. Germline CDR1 is SGHDT and CDR2 is YYEEEE. Trimming took off 3 bases at V and 6 bases at J, with 24 bases between the two ends. CDR3 length: 17 residues. CDR3 loop: CASSSQWVGVSLSEAFF. Written as DNA, the CDR3 is TGTGCCAGCAGCTCTCAATGGGTGGGTGTCAGTCTCTCTGAAGCTTTCTTT.

On this clone: Compared with germline, one end of the junction differs, possibly owing to a read error. The V and J genes are TRBV6-5 and TRBJ1-2, with D hard to call. The CDR3 loop spans 14 amino acids. Looked up from germline, CDR1 is MNHEY and CDR2 is SVGAGI. CDR3 protein: CAGSGVWLTAGYTF. The CDR3, as DNA: TGTGCCGGCAGCGGGGTGTGGCTGACCGCGGGCTACACCTTC.

The V call is TRBV7-7, the J call TRBJ2-5; D is uncertain. The CDR3 consists of 13 residues. V was pared by 6 bases and J by 3 bases, with 11 bases between. Germline-derived CDR1 and CDR2 are SSHAT and FNYEAQ (reference sequence). CDR3 nucleotide sequence: TGTGCCAGCAGTTCAGAGATTGAAGAGACCCAGTACTTC. It translates to CASSSEIEETQYF.

This clone was recorded once. The gene calls are TRBV5-4 and TRBJ1-1; 11 bases agree with TRBD1. V lost 3 bases and J lost 5; bases outside the gene matches: 6. Germline V lookup: CDR1 SGHNT, CDR2 YYREEE (reference sequence). The CDR3 is 15 amino acids. For the CDR3, the DNA is TGTGCCAGCAGCTCCGGACGGGACAGGGGGACTGAAGCTTTCTTT. Protein sequence: CASSSGRDRGTEAFF.

The chain is built from TRBV5-1 and TRBJ2-3; D may be TRBD2 (6 bases). This CDR3 is 16 amino acids long. Germline V gene data show CDR1 as SGHRS and CDR2 as YFSETQ. Deletions cut 4 bases from V and 5 bases from J, with 20 bases between. CDR3 DNA: TGCGCCAGCAGCCCGGCTCTCCCAGGGCGGGGAGATACGCAGTATTTT. Its translation is CASSPALPGRGDTQYF.

J is TRBJ2-5 and V is TRBV3-1 (or the pseudogene TRBV3-2); D ambiguous. V was pared by 1 base and J by 4 bases, with 10 bases between. The CDR3 totals 14 residues. Per the germline V gene, CDR1 is LGHDT and CDR2 is YNNKEL (reference sequence). CDR3 sequence (DNA): TGTGCCAGCAGCCAAGGGTCAGGTTCAGAGACCCAGTACTTC. Residues: CASSQGSGSETQYF.

This clone was counted between two and nine times. The rearrangement joins TRBV7-3 to TRBJ2-3; perhaps TRBD2 as D (6 bases). The V and J ends lost 5 bases and 1 base respectively, with 16 bases between them. CDR1 SGHTA and CDR2 FQGTGA come from the germline V gene. The CDR3 runs 16 residues. Here the CDR3 DNA reads TGTGCCAGCAGCGCCCGAGCTTCGGGGGGCACAGATACGCAGTATTTT. Its translation is CASSARASGGTDTQYF.

This chain links TRBV3-1 (or the pseudogene TRBV3-2) with TRBJ1-5; D remains ambiguous. The ends were cut back, 9 bases at V and 4 bases at J, with 13 bases in the middle. CDR1 is LGHDT and CDR2 is YNNKEL in the germline V gene (reference sequence). The CDR3 consists of 13 residues. The DNA of the CDR3 is TGTGCCAGGGAGAAAACGCGGAATCAGCCCCAGCATTTT. Translated: CAREKTRNQPQHF.

The chain joins TRBV3-1 (or the pseudogene TRBV3-2) to TRBJ2-7; 8 bases are shared with TRBD2. CDR1 is LGHDT and CDR2 is YNNKEL in the germline V gene (reference sequence). The trim removed 1 base at V and 2 bases at J, leaving 1 base unmatched. There are 14 residues in the CDR3. The CDR3 sequence is CASSQVAGPYEQYF. CDR3 DNA: TGTGCCAGCAGCCAAGTAGCGGGGCCCTACGAGCAGTACTTC.

This clone appeared a few times. The chain uses TRBV7-9 and TRBJ2-7; 12 nucleotides line up with TRBD1. CDR1 is SEHNR, CDR2 FQNEAQ, per germline (reference sequence). The CDR3 has 16 residues. Germline trimming cut 1 base from V and 10 bases from J; bases unmatched to any gene: 11. The CDR3 coding sequence is TGTGCCAGCAGCTTAGACCCGGGACAGGGGGCGCCGTCCCAGTACTTC. This gives the protein CASSLDPGQGAPSQYF.

This clone was seen a single time. This chain uses TRBV10-1 with TRBJ2-3; D perhaps matches TRBD2 (6 bases). The ends were cut back, 5 bases at V and 3 bases at J, with 9 bases in the middle. This CDR3 is built from 13 residues. Germline CDR1 reads WNHNN; CDR2 reads SYGVQD (reference sequence). The CDR3 sequence: CASSLSGTDTQYF. CDR3 in DNA: TGCGCCAGCAGTCTGAGCGGGACAGATACGCAGTATTTT.

This rearrangement joins TRBV29-1 to TRBJ1-2; D is possibly TRBD1 (5 bases). The germline V gene has CDR1 SQVTM and CDR2 ANQGSEA. V lost 1 base and J lost 5, with 11 bases in between. The CDR3 spans 13 residues. The CDR3 sequence: CSVEGRGIYGYTF. The DNA for the CDR3 is TGCAGCGTTGAAGGTCGGGGGATTTATGGCTACACCTTC.

This clone has only one observation. This rearrangement joins TRBV7-9 to TRBJ2-6, with TRBD1 as a possible D gene (6 bases). The CDR3 has 19 residues. Deletions cut 5 bases from V and 0 bases from J, with 20 bases between. Germline V gene sequence: CDR1 SEHNR, CDR2 FQNEAQ (reference sequence). CDR3 protein: CASSRRGSGAISGANVLTF. The CDR3 coding sequence is TGTGCCAGCAGCAGAAGGGGGTCAGGGGCTATCTCTGGGGCCAACGTCCTGACTTTC.

The rearrangement links TRBV5-1 to TRBJ1-2; TRBD1 might be the D (5 bases). The CDR3 covers 14 residues. Deletions cut 2 bases from V and 2 bases from J, with 10 bases between. Germline V lookup: CDR1 SGHRS, CDR2 YFSETQ. The CDR3 region is CASSFRVGNYGYTF. The CDR3 DNA reads TGCGCCAGCAGCTTCAGGGTGGGGAACTATGGCTACACCTTC.

The chain recombines TRBV4-1 with TRBJ2-3; the D call may be TRBD1 or TRBD2 (5 bases each). Looked up from germline, CDR1 is MGHRA and CDR2 is YSYEKL. The CDR3 loop spans 15 amino acids. Trimming removed 0 bases from V and 4 bases from J, with 11 bases in between. The CDR3 region is CASSQDRGVSDTQYF. Written as DNA, the CDR3 is TGCGCCAGCAGCCAAGATCGAGGGGTCTCAGATACGCAGTATTTT.

V is TRBV10-3 and J is TRBJ2-6; D possibly corresponds to TRBD2 (7 bases). Germline loops: CDR1 ENHRY, CDR2 SYGVKD. The CDR3 extends over 16 amino acids. V lost 4 bases and J 0 bases, leaving 10 bases between the germline ends. The CDR3 DNA reads as TGTGCCATCAGTGGGGGGGGGCACTCTGGGGCCAACGTCCTGACTTTC. Translation: CAISGGGHSGANVLTF.

This rearrangement joins TRBV30 to TRBJ2-7, with no clear D. The germline V gene encodes CDR1 GTSNPN and CDR2 SVGIG (reference sequence). There are 12 residues in the CDR3. V was trimmed by 5 bases and J by 2 bases, leaving 10 bases between them. The CDR3 bases are TGTGCCTGGGCCTATGGCCCCTACGAGCAGTACTTC. Its translation is CAWAYGPYEQYF.

In this sample, this clone turned up a few times. The chain is built from TRBV20-1 and TRBJ2-5; 8 nucleotides align to TRBD2. The CDR3 totals 16 residues. Germline loops: CDR1 DFQATT, CDR2 SNEGSKA (reference sequence). V trimming: 3 bases; J trimming: 1 base; junction bases outside the gene matches: 10. CDR3 nucleotide sequence: TGCAGTGCTAGTTTGGGTAGCGGGGCCCTCCAAGAGACCCAGTACTTC. This translates into CSASLGSGALQETQYF.